This TCR beta chain was identified during a study of blood T cell repertoires in COVID-19. The method was immunoSEQ multiplex PCR; TCRdb's version includes in-frame clones alone and lacks a portion of them. The sample records around 180,000 clones, around 89% being singletons. Germline V lookup: CDR1 SGHRS, CDR2 YFSETQ. This CDR3 spans 14 amino acids. Trimming shortened V by 2 bases and J by 7 bases, and 15 bases separated the two germline ends. The specimen sequenced was peripheral blood. V gene TRBV5-1 combines with J gene TRBJ1-2; possible D gene TRBD1, 5 bases. The TCR originated in a man aged 55 to 70 with acute or convalescent COVID-19. In DNA form, the CDR3 reads TGCGCCAGCAGCTTCGGAGAGTCCCAGGGTGGCTACACCTTC. Translated: CASSFGESQGGYTF.